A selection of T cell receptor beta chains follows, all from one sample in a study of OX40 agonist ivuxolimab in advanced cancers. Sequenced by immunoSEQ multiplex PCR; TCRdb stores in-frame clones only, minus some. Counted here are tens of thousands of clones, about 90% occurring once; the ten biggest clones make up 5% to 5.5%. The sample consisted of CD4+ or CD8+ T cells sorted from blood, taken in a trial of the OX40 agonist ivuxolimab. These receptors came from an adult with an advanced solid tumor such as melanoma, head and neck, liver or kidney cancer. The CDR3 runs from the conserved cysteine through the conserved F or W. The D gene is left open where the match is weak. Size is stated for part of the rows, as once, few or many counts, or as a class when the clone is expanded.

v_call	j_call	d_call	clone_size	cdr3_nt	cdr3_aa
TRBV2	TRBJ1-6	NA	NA	TGTGCCAGCAGTGAAGAGGGTTACAATTCACCCCTCCACTTT	CASSEEGYNSPLHF
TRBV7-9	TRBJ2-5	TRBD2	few	TGTGCCAGCAGCGGGGTGACTAGCAGGAGAGCTAAAGAGACCCAGTACTTC	CASSGVTSRRAKETQYF
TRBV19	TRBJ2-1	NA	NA	TGTGCCAGTAGTATAGATCTAGGTACGGCATCGTACGCCTACAATGAGCAGTTCTTC	CASSIDLGTASYAYNEQFF
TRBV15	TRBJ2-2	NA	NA	TGTGCCACCAGCGGCGAAGGGAACACCGGGGAGCTGTTTTTT	CATSGEGNTGELFF
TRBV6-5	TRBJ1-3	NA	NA	TGTGTCAGCAGTTACCTTTCGGGTAGTGGAAACACCATATATTTT	CVSSYLSGSGNTIYF
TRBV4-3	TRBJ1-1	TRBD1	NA	TGCGCCAGCAGCCAAGATGGGACAGGAATAAGCACTGAAGCTTTCTTT	CASSQDGTGISTEAFF
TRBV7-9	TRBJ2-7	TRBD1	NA	TGTGCCAGCAGCTTAGTTACAGGGGGCCGCTACGAGCAGTACTTC	CASSLVTGGRYEQYF
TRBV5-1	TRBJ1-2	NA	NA	TGCGCCAGCAGCTCACAAACCCCCGGGATGGGCATCTCTGGCTACACCTTC	CASSSQTPGMGISGYTF
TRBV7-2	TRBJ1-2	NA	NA	TGTGCCAGCAGCTCGGGGGGAGGCTACACCTTC	CASSSGGGYTF
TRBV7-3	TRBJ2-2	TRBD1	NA	TGTGCCAGCAGCCCTCAGGGACAGGGTAGGACCGGGGAGCTGTTTTTT	CASSPQGQGRTGELFF
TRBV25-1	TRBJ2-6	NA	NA	TGTGCCAGCAGTACGGCGGCTGGGGCCAACGTCCTGACTTTC	CASSTAAGANVLTF
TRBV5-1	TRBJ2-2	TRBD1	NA	TGCGCCAGCAGCTTTGGGGACAGGGAGGCCGGGGAGCTGTTTTTT	CASSFGDREAGELFF
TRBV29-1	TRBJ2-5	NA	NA	TGCAGCGTTGTGGGGCTAGCGTACAGAGAAGAGACCCAGTACTTC	CSVVGLAYREETQYF
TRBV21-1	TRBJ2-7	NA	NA	TGTGCCAGCAGCGCCTGCGGGGCAGCCTACGAGCAGTACTTC	CASSACGAAYEQYF
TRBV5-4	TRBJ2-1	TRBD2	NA	TGTGCCAGCAGCCTCCAAAGGGGCGGGAGGGCCGGGGTCAATGAGCAGTTCTTC	CASSLQRGGRAGVNEQFF
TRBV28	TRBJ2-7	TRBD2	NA	TGTGCCAGCAGTCCCGGACTAGCGGGAGGGCGAAACGAGCAGTACTTC	CASSPGLAGGRNEQYF
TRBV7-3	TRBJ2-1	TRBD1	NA	TGTGCCAGCAGCTTAACCGGGACAGATAACAATGAGCAGTTCTTC	CASSLTGTDNNEQFF
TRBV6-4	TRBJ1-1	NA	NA	TGTGCCAGCAGTGAATTGGAGATAACGACTGAAGCTTTCTTT	CASSELEITTEAFF
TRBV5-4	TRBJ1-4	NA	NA	TGTGCCAGCAGCTTGGACCCCCATAATGAAAAACTGTTTTTT	CASSLDPHNEKLFF
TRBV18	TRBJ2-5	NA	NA	TGTGCCAGCTCCGAGGGAGTGGCAGAGACCCAGTACTTC	CASSEGVAETQYF
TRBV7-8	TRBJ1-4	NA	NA	TGTGCCAGCAGCTTCGTGCTGGGGTCCCCTAATGAAAAACTGTTTTTT	CASSFVLGSPNEKLFF
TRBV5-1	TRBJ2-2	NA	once	TGCGCCAGCAGTTACAACACCGGGGAGCTGTTTTTT	CASSYNTGELFF
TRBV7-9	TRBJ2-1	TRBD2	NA	TGTGCCAGCAGCTCGGGACTAGCGGGGACCTACAATGAGCAGTTCTTC	CASSSGLAGTYNEQFF
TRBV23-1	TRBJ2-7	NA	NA	TGCGCCAGCAGTCGAGAGACAGGTGATTCCTACGAGCAGTACTTC	CASSRETGDSYEQYF
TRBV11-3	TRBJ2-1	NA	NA	TGTGCCAGCAGTAGGCAGGGTGAAGGTGAGCAGTTCTTC	CASSRQGEGEQFF
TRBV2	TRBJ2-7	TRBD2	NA	TGTGCCAGCAGTTTTACTAGCGGGAGTTACGAGCAGTACTTC	CASSFTSGSYEQYF
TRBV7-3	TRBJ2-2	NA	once	TGTGCCAGCAGTATGGGGACGAACACCGGGGAGCTGTTTTTT	CASSMGTNTGELFF
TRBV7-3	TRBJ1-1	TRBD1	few	TGTGCCAGCAGCGTCGACAGGGAGGCTGAAGCTTTCTTT	CASSVDREAEAFF